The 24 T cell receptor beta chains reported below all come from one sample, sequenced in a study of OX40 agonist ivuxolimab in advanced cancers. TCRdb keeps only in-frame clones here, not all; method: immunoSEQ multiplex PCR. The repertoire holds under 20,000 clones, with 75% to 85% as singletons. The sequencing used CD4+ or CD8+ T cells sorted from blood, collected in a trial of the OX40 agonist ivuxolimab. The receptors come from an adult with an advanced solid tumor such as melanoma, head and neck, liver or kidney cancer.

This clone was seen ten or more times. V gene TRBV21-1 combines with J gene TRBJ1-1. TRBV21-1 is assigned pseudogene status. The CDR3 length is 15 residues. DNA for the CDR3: TGTGCCAGCAGCAATCGGGAGAATATGAACACTGAAGCTTTCTTT. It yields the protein CASSNRENMNTEAFF.

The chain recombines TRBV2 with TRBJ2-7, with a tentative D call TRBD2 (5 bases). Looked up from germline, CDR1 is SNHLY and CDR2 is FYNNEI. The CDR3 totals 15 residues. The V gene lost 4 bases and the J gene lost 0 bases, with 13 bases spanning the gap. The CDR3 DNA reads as TGTGCCAGCAGTGCACTAGATTTAAGCTCCTACGAGCAGTACTTC. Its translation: CASSALDLSSYEQYF.

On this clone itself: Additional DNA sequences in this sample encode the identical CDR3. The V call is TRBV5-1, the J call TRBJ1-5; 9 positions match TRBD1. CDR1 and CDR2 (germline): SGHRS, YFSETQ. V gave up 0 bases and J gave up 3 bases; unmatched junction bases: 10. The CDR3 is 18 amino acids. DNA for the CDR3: TGCGCCAGCAGCTTGGGGTTTGGGACAGGGAATCACAATCAGCCCCAGCATTTT. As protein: CASSLGFGTGNHNQPQHF.

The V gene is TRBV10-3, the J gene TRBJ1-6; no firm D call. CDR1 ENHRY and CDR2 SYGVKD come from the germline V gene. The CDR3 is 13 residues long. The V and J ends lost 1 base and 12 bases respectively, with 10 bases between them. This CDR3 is CAISEFTEGPLHF. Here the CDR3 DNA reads TGTGCCATCAGTGAGTTCACGGAGGGACCCCTCCACTTT.

The CDR3 loop is CASSSTSGGHGYTF. The CDR3, as DNA: TGTGCCAGCAGCTCCACCTCGGGGGGACATGGCTACACCTTC. The genes are TRBV7-6 and TRBJ1-2, with a weak D call TRBD1 (5 bases). The CDR3 covers 14 residues. The ends were cut back, 4 bases at V and 6 bases at J, with 15 bases in the middle. Germline V gives CDR1 SGHVS, CDR2 FNYEAQ.

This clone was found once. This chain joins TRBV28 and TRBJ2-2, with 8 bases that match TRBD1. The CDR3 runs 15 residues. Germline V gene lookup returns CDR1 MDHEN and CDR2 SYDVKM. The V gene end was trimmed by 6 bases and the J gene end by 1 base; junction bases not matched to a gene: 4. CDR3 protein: CASRSGTGNTGELFF. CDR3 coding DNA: TGTGCCAGCAGGTCCGGGACAGGGAACACCGGGGAGCTGTTTTTT.

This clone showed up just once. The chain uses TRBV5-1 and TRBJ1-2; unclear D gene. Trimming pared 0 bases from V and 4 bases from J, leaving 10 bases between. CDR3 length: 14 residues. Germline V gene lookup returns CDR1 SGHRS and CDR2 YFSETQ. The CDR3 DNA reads TGCGCCAGCAGCTTGGAGGGTGGGTTCTATGGCTACACCTTC. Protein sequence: CASSLEGGFYGYTF.

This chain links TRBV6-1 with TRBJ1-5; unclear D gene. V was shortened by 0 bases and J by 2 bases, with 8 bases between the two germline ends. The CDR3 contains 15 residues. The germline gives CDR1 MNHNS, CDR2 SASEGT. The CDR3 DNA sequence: TGTGCCAGCAGTGAAGCACCTACAGGCAATCAGCCCCAGCATTTT. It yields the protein CASSEAPTGNQPQHF.

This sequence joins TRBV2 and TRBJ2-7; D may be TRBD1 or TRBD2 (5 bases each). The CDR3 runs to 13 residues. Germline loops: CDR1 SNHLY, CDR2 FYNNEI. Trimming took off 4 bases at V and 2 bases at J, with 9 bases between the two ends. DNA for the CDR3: TGTGCCAGCAGTGGAGGGGAAACCTACGAGCAGTACTTC. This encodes CASSGGETYEQYF. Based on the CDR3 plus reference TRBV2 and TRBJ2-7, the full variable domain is EPEVTQTPSHQVTQMGQEVILRCVPISNHLYFYWYRQILGQKVEFLVSFYNNEISEKSEIFDDQFSVERPDGSNFTLKIRSTKLEDSAMYFCASSGGETYEQYFGPGTRLTVT.

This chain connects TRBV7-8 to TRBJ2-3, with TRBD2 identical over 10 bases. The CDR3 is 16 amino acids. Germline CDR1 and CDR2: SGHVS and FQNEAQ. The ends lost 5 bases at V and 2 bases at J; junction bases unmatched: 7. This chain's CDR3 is CASSRKRGGITDTQYF. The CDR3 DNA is TGTGCCAGCAGCCGGAAGCGGGGGGGAATCACAGATACGCAGTATTTT.

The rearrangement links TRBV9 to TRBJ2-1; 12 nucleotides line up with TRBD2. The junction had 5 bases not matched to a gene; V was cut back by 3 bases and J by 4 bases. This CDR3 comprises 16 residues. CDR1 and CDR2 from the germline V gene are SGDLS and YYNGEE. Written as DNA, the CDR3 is TGTGCCAGCAGCGATCTAGCGGGGGGGCCATACAATGAGCAGTTCTTC. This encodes CASSDLAGGPYNEQFF.

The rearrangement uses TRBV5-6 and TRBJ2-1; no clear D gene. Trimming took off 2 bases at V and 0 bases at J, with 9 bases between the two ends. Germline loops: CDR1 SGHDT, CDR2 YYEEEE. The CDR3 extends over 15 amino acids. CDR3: CASSFSPSSYNEQFF. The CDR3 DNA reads TGTGCCAGCAGCTTCTCCCCATCCTCCTACAATGAGCAGTTCTTC.

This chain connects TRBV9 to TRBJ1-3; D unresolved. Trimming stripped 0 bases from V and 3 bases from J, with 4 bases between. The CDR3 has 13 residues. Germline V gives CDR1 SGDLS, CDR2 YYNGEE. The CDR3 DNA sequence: TGTGCCAGCAGCGTAGGGGATGGAAACACCATATATTTT. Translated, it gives CASSVGDGNTIYF.

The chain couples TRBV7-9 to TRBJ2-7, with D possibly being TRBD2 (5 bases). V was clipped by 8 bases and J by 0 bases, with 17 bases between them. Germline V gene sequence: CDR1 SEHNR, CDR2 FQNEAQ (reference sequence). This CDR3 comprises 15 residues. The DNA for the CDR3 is TGTGCCAGCTTGCGAAGTGAGAGCGGCTCCTACGAGCAGTACTTC. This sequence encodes CASLRSESGSYEQYF.

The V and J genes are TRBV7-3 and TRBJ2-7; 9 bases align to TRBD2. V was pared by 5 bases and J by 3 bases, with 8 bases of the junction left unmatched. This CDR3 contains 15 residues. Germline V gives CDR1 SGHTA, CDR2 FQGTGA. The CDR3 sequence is CASSPRASGNYEQYF. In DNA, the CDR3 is TGTGCCAGCAGCCCCCGCGCTAGCGGGAACTACGAGCAGTACTTC.

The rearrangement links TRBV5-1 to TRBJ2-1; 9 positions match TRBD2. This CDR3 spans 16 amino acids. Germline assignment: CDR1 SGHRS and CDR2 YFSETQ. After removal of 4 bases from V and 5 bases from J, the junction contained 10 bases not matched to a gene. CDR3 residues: CASSPGERGVNNEQFF. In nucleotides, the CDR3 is TGCGCCAGCAGCCCCGGGGAGCGGGGGGTAAACAATGAGCAGTTCTTC.

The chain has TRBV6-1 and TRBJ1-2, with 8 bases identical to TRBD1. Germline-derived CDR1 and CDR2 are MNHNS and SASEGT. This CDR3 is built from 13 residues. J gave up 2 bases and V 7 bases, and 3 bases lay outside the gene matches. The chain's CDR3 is CASTNRGNYGYTF. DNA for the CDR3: TGTGCCAGCACCAACAGGGGGAACTATGGCTACACCTTC.

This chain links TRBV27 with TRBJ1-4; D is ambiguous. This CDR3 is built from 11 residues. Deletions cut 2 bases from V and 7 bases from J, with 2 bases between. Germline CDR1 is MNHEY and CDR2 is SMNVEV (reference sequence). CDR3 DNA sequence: TGTGCCAGCAGTTTAGGTGAAAAACTGTTTTTT. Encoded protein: CASSLGEKLFF.

For the CDR3, the DNA is TGTGCCAGCATTCCCGAGATCGAGACTAGCGGATGGAATGAGCAGTTCTTC. Translating it yields CASIPEIETSGWNEQFF. The chain employs TRBV21-1 and TRBJ2-1; the DNA was not compared with TRBD2, the D call given in the table. TRBV21-1 is annotated as a pseudogene. There are 17 residues in the CDR3.

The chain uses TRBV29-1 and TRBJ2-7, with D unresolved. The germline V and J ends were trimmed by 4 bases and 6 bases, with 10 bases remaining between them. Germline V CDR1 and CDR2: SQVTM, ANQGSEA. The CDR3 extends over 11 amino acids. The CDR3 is CSVGTGFEQYF. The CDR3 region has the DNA TGCAGCGTTGGTACCGGGTTCGAGCAGTACTTC.

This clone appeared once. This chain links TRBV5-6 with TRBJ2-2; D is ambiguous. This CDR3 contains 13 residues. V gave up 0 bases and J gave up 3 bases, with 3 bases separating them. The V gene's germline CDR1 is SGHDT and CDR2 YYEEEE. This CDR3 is CASSLAYTGELFF. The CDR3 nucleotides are TGTGCCAGCAGCTTGGCCTACACCGGGGAGCTGTTTTTT.

This CDR3 is CASSRRRTSGGGNEQFF. CDR3 bases: TGCGCCAGCAGCCGCCGAAGGACTAGCGGGGGGGGTAATGAGCAGTTCTTC. The chain recombines TRBV4-1 with TRBJ2-1; 15 bases match TRBD2. Unmatched junction bases numbered 8, after V lost 4 bases and J lost 7 bases. The CDR3 is made up of 17 amino acids. The germline V gene encodes CDR1 MGHRA and CDR2 YSYEKL.

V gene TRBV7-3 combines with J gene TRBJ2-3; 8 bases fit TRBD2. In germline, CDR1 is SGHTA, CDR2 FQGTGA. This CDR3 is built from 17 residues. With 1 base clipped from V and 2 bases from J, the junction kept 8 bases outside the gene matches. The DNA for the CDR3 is TGTGCCAGCAGCTTAAAGGCGGGGGGATACATCACAGATACGCAGTATTTT. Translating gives CASSLKAGGYITDTQYF. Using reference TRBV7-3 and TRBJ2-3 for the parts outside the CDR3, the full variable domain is GAGVSQTPSNKVTEKGKYVELRCDPISGHTALYWYRQSLGQGPEFLIYFQGTGAADDSGLPNDRFFAVRPEGSVSTLKIQRTERGDSAVYLCASSLKAGGYITDTQYFGPGTRLTVL.

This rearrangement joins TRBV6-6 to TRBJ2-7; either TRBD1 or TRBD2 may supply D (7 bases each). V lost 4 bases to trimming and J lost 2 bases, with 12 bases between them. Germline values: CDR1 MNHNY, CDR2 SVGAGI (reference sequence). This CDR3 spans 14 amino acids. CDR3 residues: CASSFQGGTYEQYF. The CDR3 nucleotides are TGTGCCAGCAGTTTTCAGGGGGGGACCTACGAGCAGTACTTC.